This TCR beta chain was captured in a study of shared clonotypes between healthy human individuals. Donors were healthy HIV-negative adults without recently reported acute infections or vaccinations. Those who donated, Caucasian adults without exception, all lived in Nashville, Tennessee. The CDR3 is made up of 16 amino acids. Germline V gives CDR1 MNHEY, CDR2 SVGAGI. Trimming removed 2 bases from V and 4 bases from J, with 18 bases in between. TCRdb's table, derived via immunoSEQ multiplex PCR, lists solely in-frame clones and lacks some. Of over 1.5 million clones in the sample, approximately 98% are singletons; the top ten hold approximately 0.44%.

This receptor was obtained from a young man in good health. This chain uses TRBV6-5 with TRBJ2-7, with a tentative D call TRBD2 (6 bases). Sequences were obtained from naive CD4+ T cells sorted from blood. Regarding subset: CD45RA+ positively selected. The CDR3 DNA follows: TGTGCCAGCAGTTACAAGGGGACTCCGAGGTTGTACGAGCAGTACTTC. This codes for CASSYKGTPRLYEQYF.